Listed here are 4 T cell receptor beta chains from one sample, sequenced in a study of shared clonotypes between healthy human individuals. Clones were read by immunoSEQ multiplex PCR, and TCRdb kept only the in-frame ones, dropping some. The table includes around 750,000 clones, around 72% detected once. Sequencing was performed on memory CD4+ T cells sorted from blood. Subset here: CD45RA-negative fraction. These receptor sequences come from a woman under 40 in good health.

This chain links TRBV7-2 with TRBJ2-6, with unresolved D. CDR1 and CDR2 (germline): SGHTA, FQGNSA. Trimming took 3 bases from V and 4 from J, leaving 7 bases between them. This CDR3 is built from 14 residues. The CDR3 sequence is CASSFTAGANVLTF. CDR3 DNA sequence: TGTGCCAGCAGCTTCACGGCCGGGGCCAACGTCCTGACTTTC. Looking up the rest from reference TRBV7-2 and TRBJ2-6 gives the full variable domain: GAGVSQSPSNKVTEKGKDVELRCDPISGHTALYWYRQSLGQGLEFLIYFQGNSAPDKSGLPSDRFSAERTGGSVSTLTIQRTQQEDSAVYLCASSFTAGANVLTFGAGSRLTVL.

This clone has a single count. This chain's CDR3 is CASSELGGLAGSAGELFF. DNA of the CDR3: TGTGCCAGCAGTGAATTGGGGGGACTAGCGGGCAGCGCCGGGGAGCTGTTTTTT. V usage is TRBV2 and J usage is TRBJ2-2, with 12 positions matching TRBD2. CDR3 length: 18 amino acids. Trimming removed 2 bases from V and 6 bases from J; junction bases left unmatched: 10. Germline V gene lookup returns CDR1 SNHLY and CDR2 FYNNEI.

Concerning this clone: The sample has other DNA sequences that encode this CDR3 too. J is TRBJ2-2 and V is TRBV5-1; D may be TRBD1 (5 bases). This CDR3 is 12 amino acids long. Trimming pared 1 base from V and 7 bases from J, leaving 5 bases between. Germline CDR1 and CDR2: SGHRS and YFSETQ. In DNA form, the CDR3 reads TGCGCCAGCAGCTTGAGGGGCGGGGAGCTGTTTTTT. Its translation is CASSLRGGELFF.

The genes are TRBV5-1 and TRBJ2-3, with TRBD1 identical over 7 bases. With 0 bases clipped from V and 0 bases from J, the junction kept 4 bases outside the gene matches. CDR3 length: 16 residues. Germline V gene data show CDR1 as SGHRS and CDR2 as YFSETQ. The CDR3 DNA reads TGCGCCAGCAGCTTGGGGGACAGCTCTAGCACAGATACGCAGTATTTT. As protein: CASSLGDSSSTDTQYF.